The T cell receptor (beta chain) described here comes from a study of CD8 T cells in Susac syndrome. Regarding the study as a whole: Individuals included in the TCR sequencing and HLA analysis were acknowledged by the study to be relatively few in number.

The germline CDR1 and CDR2 sequences are ENHRY and SYGVKD. The CDR3 consists of 16 residues. V gave up 3 bases and J gave up 0 bases, with 14 bases separating them. The authors sequenced TCR beta from blood CD8+ and CD4+ T cells. RNA in amounts of roughly 0.5 to 1 ug was reverse transcribed with random hexamers. TCRdb called the immunoSEQ multiplex PCR reads again in MiXCR, with one record for every CDR3 protein. The sample lists tens of thousands of distinct CDR3 sequences; 85% to 95% were seen once. A word on this clonotype: The antigen is unknown.

V is TRBV10-3 and J is TRBJ2-5, with D unresolved. Sequenced: CD8+ T cells from PBMCs. This receptor was identified in a human donor with multiple sclerosis. The CDR3 nucleotides read TGTGCCATCAGTGACCCCGACTCTCCTTACCAAGAGACCCAGTACTTC. Amino acids: CAISDPDSPYQETQYF.